This T cell receptor (beta chain) was identified in a study of T cells in Graves' hyperthyroidism and ophthalmopathy. Study findings and constraints: Through a model of 13 V-J features, ophthalmopathy was separated from stable hyperthyroidism. Among clonotypes expanded in thyroid above 0.001, most were also found in blood.

Hyperthyroidism in the patients, aged 18 to 65, was newly diagnosed and under 2 months in duration. PBMCs were derived from around 10 ml fresh peripheral blood. Trimming pared 4 bases from V and 0 bases from J, leaving 9 bases between. The CDR3 loop spans 14 amino acids. Germline V gene sequence: CDR1 SGHDN, CDR2 FVKESK. Amplified TCR beta CDR3 regions derived from RNA transcripts. First-round RT-PCR of the TCR CDR3 relied on the HTBI primer set. From the multiplex PCR reads, TCRdb called clonotypes with MiXCR, one entry per CDR3 protein. Of about 420,000 distinct CDR3 sequences listed, about an eighth are singletons. As regards this clonotype: Its antigen is not identified.

The TCR comes from a woman between 18 and 30 years old with Graves' hyperthyroidism. The sequencing sample was made of blood. The chain employs TRBV14 and TRBJ1-1; D ambiguous. Written as DNA, the CDR3 is TGTGCCAGCAGCCCTCCCAGTATGAACACTGAAGCTTTCTTT. Protein: CASSPPSMNTEAFF.